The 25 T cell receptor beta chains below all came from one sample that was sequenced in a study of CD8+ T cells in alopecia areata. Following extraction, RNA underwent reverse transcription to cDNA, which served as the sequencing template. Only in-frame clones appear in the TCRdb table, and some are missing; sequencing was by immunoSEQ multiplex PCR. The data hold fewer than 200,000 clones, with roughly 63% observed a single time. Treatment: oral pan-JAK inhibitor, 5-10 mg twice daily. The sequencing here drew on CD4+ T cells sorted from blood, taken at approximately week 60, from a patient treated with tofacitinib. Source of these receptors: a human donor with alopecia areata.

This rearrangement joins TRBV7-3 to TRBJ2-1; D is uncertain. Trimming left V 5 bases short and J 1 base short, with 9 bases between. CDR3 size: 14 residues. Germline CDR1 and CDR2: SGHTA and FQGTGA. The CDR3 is CASSTIRSYNEQFF. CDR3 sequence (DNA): TGTGCCAGCAGCACCATAAGGTCCTACAATGAGCAGTTCTTC.

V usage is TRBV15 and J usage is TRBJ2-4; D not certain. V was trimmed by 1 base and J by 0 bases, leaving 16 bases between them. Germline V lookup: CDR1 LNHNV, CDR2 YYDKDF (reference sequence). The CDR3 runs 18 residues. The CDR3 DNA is TGTGCCACCAGCAGAGGAATGGCCGGGCCTCTAGCCAAAAACATTCAGTACTTC. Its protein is CATSRGMAGPLAKNIQYF.

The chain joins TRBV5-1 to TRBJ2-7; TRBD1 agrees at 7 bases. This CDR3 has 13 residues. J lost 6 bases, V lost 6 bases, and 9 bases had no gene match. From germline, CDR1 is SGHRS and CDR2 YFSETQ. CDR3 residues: CASKTGETGEQYF. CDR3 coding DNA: TGCGCCAGCAAAACAGGGGAAACGGGCGAGCAGTACTTC. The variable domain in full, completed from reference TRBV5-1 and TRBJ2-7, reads KAGVTQTPRYLIKTRGQQVTLSCSPISGHRSVSWYQQTPGQGLQFLFEYFSETQRNKGNFPGRFSGRQFSNSRSEMNVSTLELGDSALYLCASKTGETGEQYFGPGTRLTVT.

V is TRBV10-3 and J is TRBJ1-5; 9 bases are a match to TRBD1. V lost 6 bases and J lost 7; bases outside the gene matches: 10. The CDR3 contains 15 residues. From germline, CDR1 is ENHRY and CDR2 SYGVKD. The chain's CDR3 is CAISLTGGQGQPQHF. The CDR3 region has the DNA TGTGCCATCAGCCTAACAGGGGGCCAGGGACAGCCCCAGCATTTT.

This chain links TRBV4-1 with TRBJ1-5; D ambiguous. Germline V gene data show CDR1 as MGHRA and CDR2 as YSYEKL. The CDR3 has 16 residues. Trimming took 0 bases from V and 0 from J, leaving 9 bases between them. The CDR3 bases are TGCGCCAGCAGCCAAGATTCGGGGAATAGCAATCAGCCCCAGCATTTT. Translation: CASSQDSGNSNQPQHF.

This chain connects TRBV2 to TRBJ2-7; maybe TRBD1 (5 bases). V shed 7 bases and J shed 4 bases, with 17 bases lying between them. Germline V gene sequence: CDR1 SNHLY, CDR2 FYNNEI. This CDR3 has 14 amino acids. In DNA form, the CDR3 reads TGTGCCAGCACGCAGGACACCTCCTCTTACGAGCAGTACTTC. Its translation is CASTQDTSSYEQYF.

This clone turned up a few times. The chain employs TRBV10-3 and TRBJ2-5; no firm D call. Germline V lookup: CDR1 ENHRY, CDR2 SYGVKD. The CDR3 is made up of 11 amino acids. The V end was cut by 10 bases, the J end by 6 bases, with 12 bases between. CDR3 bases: TGTGCCACTTCCGAGACGCAGACCCAGTACTTC. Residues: CATSETQTQYF.

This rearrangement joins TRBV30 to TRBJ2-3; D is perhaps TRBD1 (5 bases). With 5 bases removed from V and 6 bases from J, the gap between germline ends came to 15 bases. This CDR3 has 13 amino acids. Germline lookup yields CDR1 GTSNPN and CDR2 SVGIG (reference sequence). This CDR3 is CAWAIGAQDTQYF. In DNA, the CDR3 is TGTGCCTGGGCCATAGGGGCGCAGGATACGCAGTATTTT.

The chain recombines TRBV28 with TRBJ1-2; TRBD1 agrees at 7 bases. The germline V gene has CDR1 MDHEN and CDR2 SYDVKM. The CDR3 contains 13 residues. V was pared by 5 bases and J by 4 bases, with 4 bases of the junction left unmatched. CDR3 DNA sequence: TGTGCCAGCAGTCTGACAGGGTTCTATGGCTACACCTTC. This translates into CASSLTGFYGYTF.

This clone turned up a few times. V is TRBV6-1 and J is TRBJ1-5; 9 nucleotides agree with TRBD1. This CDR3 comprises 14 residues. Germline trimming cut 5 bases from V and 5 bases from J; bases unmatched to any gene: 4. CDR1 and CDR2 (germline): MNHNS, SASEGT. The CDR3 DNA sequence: TGTGCCAGCAGTTCGACAGGGGGATATCAGCCCCAGCATTTT. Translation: CASSSTGGYQPQHF.

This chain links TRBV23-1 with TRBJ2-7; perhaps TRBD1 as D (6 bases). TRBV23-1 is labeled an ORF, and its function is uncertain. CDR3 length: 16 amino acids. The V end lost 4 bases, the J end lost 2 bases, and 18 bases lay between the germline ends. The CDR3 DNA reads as TGCGCCAGCAGTCTTAGTTTGGGGGCCTATACCTACGAGCAGTACTTC. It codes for CASSLSLGAYTYEQYF.

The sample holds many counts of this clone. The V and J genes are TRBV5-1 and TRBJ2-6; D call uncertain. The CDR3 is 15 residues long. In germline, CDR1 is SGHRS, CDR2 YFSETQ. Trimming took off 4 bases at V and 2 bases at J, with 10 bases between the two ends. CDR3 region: CASSMNRPGANVLTF. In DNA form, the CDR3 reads TGCGCCAGCAGCATGAACCGTCCTGGGGCCAACGTCCTGACTTTC.

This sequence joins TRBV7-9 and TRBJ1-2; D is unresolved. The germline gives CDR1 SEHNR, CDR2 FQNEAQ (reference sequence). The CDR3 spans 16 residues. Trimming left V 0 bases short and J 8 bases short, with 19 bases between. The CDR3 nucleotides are TGTGCCAGCAGCTTAGCTTCCGCGGAGGGTCGAGGCGGCTACACCTTC. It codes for CASSLASAEGRGGYTF.

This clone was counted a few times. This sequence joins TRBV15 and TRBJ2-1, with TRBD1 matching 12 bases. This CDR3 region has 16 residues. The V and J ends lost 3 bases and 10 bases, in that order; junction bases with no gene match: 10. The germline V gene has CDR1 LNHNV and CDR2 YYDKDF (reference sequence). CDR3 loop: CATSSPRDRGQVEQFF. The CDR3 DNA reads TGTGCCACCAGCAGCCCCCGGGACAGGGGGCAAGTAGAGCAGTTCTTC.

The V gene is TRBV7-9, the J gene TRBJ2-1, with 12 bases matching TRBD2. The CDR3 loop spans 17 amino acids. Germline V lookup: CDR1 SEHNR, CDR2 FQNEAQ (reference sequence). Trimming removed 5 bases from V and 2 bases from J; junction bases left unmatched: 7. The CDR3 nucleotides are TGTGCCAGCAGCCCAGACCGGACTAGCGGGGCCTACAATGAGCAGTTCTTC. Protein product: CASSPDRTSGAYNEQFF.

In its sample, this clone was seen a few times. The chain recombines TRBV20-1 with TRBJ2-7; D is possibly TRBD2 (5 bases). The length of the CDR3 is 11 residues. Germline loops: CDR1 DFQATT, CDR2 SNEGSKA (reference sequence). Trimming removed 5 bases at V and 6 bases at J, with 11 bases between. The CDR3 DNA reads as TGCAGTGCTTCCCCGAGCGGCGAGCAGTACTTC. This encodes CSASPSGEQYF.

The CDR3 bases are TGTGCCAGCAGCGTAGGTAGCGGGGGTCCCAGGATTGGGGAGACCCAGTACTTC. It yields the protein CASSVGSGGPRIGETQYF. This chain links TRBV9 with TRBJ2-5, with 9 bases fitting TRBD2. The CDR3 totals 18 residues. Unmatched junction bases numbered 14, after V lost 0 bases and J lost 5 bases. From germline, CDR1 is SGDLS and CDR2 YYNGEE.

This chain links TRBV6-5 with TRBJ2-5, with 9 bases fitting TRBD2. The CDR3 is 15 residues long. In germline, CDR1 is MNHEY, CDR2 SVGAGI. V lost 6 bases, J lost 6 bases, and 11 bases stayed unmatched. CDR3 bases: TGTGCCAGCAGGGCTGGCGGGGGGGCCATAAAGACCCAGTACTTC. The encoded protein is CASRAGGGAIKTQYF.

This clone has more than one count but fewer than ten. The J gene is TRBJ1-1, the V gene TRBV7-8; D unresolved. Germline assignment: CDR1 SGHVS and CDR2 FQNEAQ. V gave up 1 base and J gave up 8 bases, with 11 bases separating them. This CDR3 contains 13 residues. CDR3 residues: CASSLGFETEAFF. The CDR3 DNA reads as TGTGCCAGCAGCTTAGGTTTCGAAACGGAAGCTTTCTTT.

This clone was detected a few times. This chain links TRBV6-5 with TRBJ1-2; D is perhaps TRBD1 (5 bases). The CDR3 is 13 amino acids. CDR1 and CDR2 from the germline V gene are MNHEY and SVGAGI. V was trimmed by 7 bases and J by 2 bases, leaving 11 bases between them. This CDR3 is CASTTPGNYGYTF. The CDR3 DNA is TGTGCCAGCACCACGCCAGGGAACTATGGCTACACCTTC.

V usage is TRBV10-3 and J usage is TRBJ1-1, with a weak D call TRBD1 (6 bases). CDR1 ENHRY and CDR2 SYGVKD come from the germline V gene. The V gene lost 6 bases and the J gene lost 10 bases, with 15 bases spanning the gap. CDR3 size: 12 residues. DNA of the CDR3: TGTGCCATCAGGGACAGCCCGAATCCAGCTTTCTTT. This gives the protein CAIRDSPNPAFF.

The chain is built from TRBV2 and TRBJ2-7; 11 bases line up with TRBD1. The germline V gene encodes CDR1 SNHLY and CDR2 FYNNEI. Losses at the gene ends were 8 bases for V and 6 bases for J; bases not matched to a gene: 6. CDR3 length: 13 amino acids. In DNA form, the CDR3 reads TGTGCCAGCGGCGGACAGGGGGCCGGCGAGCAGTACTTC. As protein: CASGGQGAGEQYF.

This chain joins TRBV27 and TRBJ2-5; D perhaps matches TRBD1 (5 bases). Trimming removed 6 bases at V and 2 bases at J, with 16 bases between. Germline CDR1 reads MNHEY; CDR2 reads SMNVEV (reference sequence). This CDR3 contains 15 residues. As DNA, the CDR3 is TGTGCCAGCAGATCGGCAGGGCCCATACAAGAGACCCAGTACTTC. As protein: CASRSAGPIQETQYF.

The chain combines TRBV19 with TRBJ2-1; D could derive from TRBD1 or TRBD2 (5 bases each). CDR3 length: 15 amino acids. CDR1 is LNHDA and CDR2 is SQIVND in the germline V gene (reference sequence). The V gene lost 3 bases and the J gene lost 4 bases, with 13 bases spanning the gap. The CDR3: CASSISGQVYNEQFF. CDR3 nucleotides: TGTGCCAGTAGTATCTCGGGGCAGGTTTACAATGAGCAGTTCTTC.

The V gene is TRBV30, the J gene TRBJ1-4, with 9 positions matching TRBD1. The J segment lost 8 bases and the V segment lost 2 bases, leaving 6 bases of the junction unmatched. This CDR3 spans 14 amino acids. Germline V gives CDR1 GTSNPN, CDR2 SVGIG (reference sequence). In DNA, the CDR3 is TGTGCCTGGAGTTGGGGGACAGGGTCCGAAAAACTGTTTTTT. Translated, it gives CAWSWGTGSEKLFF.